A selection of T cell receptor beta chains follows, all from one sample in a study of glioma-infiltrating T cells. TCRdb processed the multiplex PCR reads anew with MiXCR; each CDR3 protein has one entry. There are some 120,000 distinct CDR3 sequences in the sample; approximately 25% occur only once, and roughly 15% lies in the top ten. The source material was glioma tissue, nonneoplastic brain tissue, or PBMCs (not recorded which). These receptors all come from a human donor with low-grade glioma or glioblastoma, undergoing nonglioma brain surgery, or in good health (not recorded which). The CDR3 runs from the conserved cysteine through the conserved F or W. A D gene is named only where the DNA matches it firmly. Clone size is shown for a subset of rows, as once, few, many or a class of expanded clone.

CDR3 protein: CASSYYYTDTQYF
CDR3 DNA: TGTGCCAGCAGTTACTATTACACAGATACGCAGTATTTT
J gene: TRBJ2-3
V gene: TRBV12-3/TRBV12-4
D gene: -
clone size: many

CDR3 protein: CASSSKLRSTNEKLFF
CDR3 DNA: TGCGCCAGCAGCTCCAAGCTAAGATCAACTAATGAAAAACTGTTTTTT
J gene: TRBJ1-4
V gene: TRBV4-1
D gene: -
clone size: many

CDR3 protein: CASSLGVNSYNEQFF
CDR3 DNA: TGTGCCAGCAGCTTAGGGGTTAATTCCTACAATGAGCAGTTCTTC
J gene: TRBJ2-1
V gene: TRBV7-3
D gene: -
clone size: many

CDR3 protein: CSARESDQETQYF
CDR3 DNA: TGCAGTGCTAGAGAATCCGACCAAGAGACCCAGTACTTC
J gene: TRBJ2-5
V gene: TRBV20-1
D gene: -
clone size: many

CDR3 protein: CASSQGIGLADSYEQYF
CDR3 DNA: TGCGCCAGCAGCCAAGGAATTGGACTAGCGGACTCCTACGAGCAGTACTTC
J gene: TRBJ2-7
V gene: TRBV4-3
D gene: TRBD2
clone size: -

CDR3 protein: CASTNIQPKKGQTNTEAFF
CDR3 DNA: TGCGCCAGCACCAACATACAACCAAAAAAGGGACAGACGAACACTGAAGCTTTCTTT
J gene: TRBJ1-1
V gene: TRBV4-1
D gene: TRBD1
clone size: many

CDR3 protein: CIIEDGTGAYYGYTF
CDR3 DNA: TGCATCATTGAAGATGGGACAGGGGCTTACTATGGCTACACCTTC
J gene: TRBJ1-2
V gene: TRBV29-1
D gene: TRBD1
clone size: few

CDR3 protein: CSARPSGRHTDTQYF
CDR3 DNA: TGCAGTGCTAGGCCTAGCGGGAGGCACACAGATACGCAGTATTTT
J gene: TRBJ2-3
V gene: TRBV20-1
D gene: TRBD2
clone size: -

CDR3 protein: CASSSTVVYGYTF
CDR3 DNA: TGCGCCAGCAGCTCGACAGTGGTCTATGGCTACACCTTC
J gene: TRBJ1-2
V gene: TRBV5-1
D gene: -
clone size: -

CDR3 protein: CASSFGGSGYEQYF
CDR3 DNA: TGTGCCAGCAGTTTCGGAGGGAGCGGGTACGAGCAGTACTTC
J gene: TRBJ2-7
V gene: TRBV27
D gene: -
clone size: -

CDR3 protein: CSVETGTSGSYKQYF
CDR3 DNA: TGCAGCGTTGAGACAGGGACTAGCGGGTCCTACAAGCAGTACTTC
J gene: TRBJ2-7
V gene: TRBV29-1
D gene: TRBD2
clone size: -

CDR3 protein: CASSSIYGYTF
CDR3 DNA: TGTGCCAGCAGTTCCATTTATGGCTACACCTTC
J gene: TRBJ1-2
V gene: TRBV28
D gene: -
clone size: many

CDR3 protein: CASSEYGNEQYF
CDR3 DNA: TGTGCCAGCTCCGAATACGGTAACGAGCAGTACTTC
J gene: TRBJ2-7
V gene: TRBV18
D gene: -
clone size: few

CDR3 protein: CASSQWDSVTDTQYF
CDR3 DNA: TGTGCCAGCAGTCAATGGGACTCGGTCACAGATACGCAGTATTTT
J gene: TRBJ2-3
V gene: TRBV7-2
D gene: -
clone size: many

CDR3 protein: CATSRDHGDTQYF
CDR3 DNA: TGTGCCACCAGCAGAGACCACGGGGATACGCAGTATTTT
J gene: TRBJ2-3
V gene: TRBV15
D gene: -
clone size: many

CDR3 protein: CASLLAEPGQGREQYF
CDR3 DNA: TGTGCCAGCCTCTTAGCCGAACCAGGACAGGGAAGAGAGCAGTACTTC
J gene: TRBJ2-7
V gene: TRBV7-8
D gene: TRBD1
clone size: -

CDR3 protein: CASSLARTGGFGETQYF
CDR3 DNA: TGTGCCAGCAGTTTAGCCAGGACAGGAGGCTTCGGAGAGACCCAGTACTTC
J gene: TRBJ2-5
V gene: TRBV27
D gene: TRBD1
clone size: many

CDR3 protein: CASMLNNEQYF
CDR3 DNA: TGTGCCAGCATGTTGAACAACGAGCAGTACTTC
J gene: TRBJ2-7
V gene: TRBV6-1
D gene: -
clone size: -

CDR3 protein: CASSSGQHSNTGELFF
CDR3 DNA: TGTGCCAGCAGCTCGGGACAGCATTCGAACACCGGGGAGCTGTTTTTT
J gene: TRBJ2-2
V gene: TRBV7-6
D gene: TRBD1
clone size: many

CDR3 protein: CAIMRQGAGNEQFF
CDR3 DNA: TGTGCCATAATGAGACAGGGGGCTGGAAATGAGCAGTTCTTC
J gene: TRBJ2-1
V gene: TRBV10-3
D gene: TRBD1
clone size: many

CDR3 protein: CATTGTGGNQPQHF
CDR3 DNA: TGTGCCACCACCGGGACAGGGGGCAATCAGCCCCAGCATTTT
J gene: TRBJ1-5
V gene: TRBV19
D gene: TRBD1
clone size: few

CDR3 protein: CASSPLTGRQNYGYTF
CDR3 DNA: TGTGCCAGTTCACCCCTAACTGGACGGCAAAATTATGGCTACACCTTC
J gene: TRBJ1-2
V gene: TRBV18
D gene: -
clone size: -

CDR3 protein: CASSLVERHKLRGNTIYF
CDR3 DNA: TGTGCCAGCAGCTTAGTGGAGAGACACAAGCTCAGGGGAAACACCATATATTTT
J gene: TRBJ1-3
V gene: TRBV7-8
D gene: -
clone size: many

CDR3 protein: CASSQSTGSYEQYF
CDR3 DNA: TGCGCCAGCAGCCAAAGCACAGGGTCCTACGAGCAGTACTTC
J gene: TRBJ2-7
V gene: TRBV4-1
D gene: -
clone size: -

CDR3 protein: CASSGTAYNSPLHF
CDR3 DNA: TGTGCCAGCAGCGGGACGGCATATAATTCACCCCTCCACTTT
J gene: TRBJ1-6
V gene: TRBV7-9
D gene: -
clone size: many

CDR3 protein: CSARGFSNSPLHF
CDR3 DNA: TGCAGTGCTAGGGGTTTCAGTAATTCACCCCTCCACTTT
J gene: TRBJ1-6
V gene: TRBV20-1
D gene: -
clone size: many

CDR3 protein: CSASRAGGPGGEQFF
CDR3 DNA: TGCAGTGCTTCCCGGGCGGGAGGGCCCGGGGGTGAGCAGTTCTTC
J gene: TRBJ2-1
V gene: TRBV20-1
D gene: TRBD2
clone size: many

CDR3 protein: CASSFTHDSNQPQHF
CDR3 DNA: TGTGCCAGCAGTTTCACTCACGATAGCAATCAGCCCCAGCATTTT
J gene: TRBJ1-5
V gene: TRBV28
D gene: -
clone size: many

CDR3 protein: CSAKLLTTSRQETQYF
CDR3 DNA: TGCAGTGCCAAACTTCTAACTACCTCGAGGCAAGAGACCCAGTACTTC
J gene: TRBJ2-5
V gene: TRBV20-1
D gene: -
clone size: many

CDR3 protein: CASSSSGASTDTQYF
CDR3 DNA: TGTGCCAGCAGCTCCTCCGGGGCTAGCACAGATACGCAGTATTTT
J gene: TRBJ2-3
V gene: TRBV7-2
D gene: -
clone size: many

CDR3 protein: CASSLGLGKTQYF
CDR3 DNA: TGTGCCAGCAGCTTAGGCCTCGGGAAGACCCAGTACTTC
J gene: TRBJ2-5
V gene: TRBV7-2
D gene: -
clone size: many

CDR3 protein: CASSRADHYGYTF
CDR3 DNA: TGTGCCAGCAGTCGTGCCGACCACTATGGCTACACCTTC
J gene: TRBJ1-2
V gene: TRBV12-3/TRBV12-4
D gene: -
clone size: -

CDR3 protein: CASSDANLPYNEQFF
CDR3 DNA: TGTGCCAGCAGTGATGCCAACTTACCATACAATGAGCAGTTCTTC
J gene: TRBJ2-1
V gene: TRBV25-1
D gene: -
clone size: many

CDR3 protein: CASSLRGDRAETQYF
CDR3 DNA: TGTGCCAGCAGTTTGCGCGGGGACAGGGCAGAGACCCAGTACTTC
J gene: TRBJ2-5
V gene: TRBV28
D gene: TRBD1
clone size: many

CDR3 protein: CSAPPTDETQYF
CDR3 DNA: TGCAGTGCCCCGCCAACAGATGAGACCCAGTACTTC
J gene: TRBJ2-5
V gene: TRBV20-1
D gene: -
clone size: -

CDR3 protein: CASSQSAGLYEQYF
CDR3 DNA: TGTGCCAGCAGCCAATCCGCAGGGCTATACGAGCAGTACTTC
J gene: TRBJ2-7
V gene: TRBV3-1
D gene: -
clone size: many

CDR3 protein: CAISEISNTDTQYF
CDR3 DNA: TGTGCCATCAGTGAGATCTCCAACACAGATACGCAGTATTTT
J gene: TRBJ2-3
V gene: TRBV10-3
D gene: -
clone size: many

CDR3 protein: CASSQDLAVTYEQYF
CDR3 DNA: TGCGCCAGCAGCCAAGATCTTGCGGTAACCTACGAGCAGTACTTC
J gene: TRBJ2-7
V gene: TRBV4-1
D gene: -
clone size: many

CDR3 protein: CSTYEETQYF
CDR3 DNA: TGCAGCACTTACGAAGAGACCCAGTACTTC
J gene: TRBJ2-5
V gene: TRBV29-1
D gene: -
clone size: -

CDR3 protein: CASSLFRLAGPAYEQYF
CDR3 DNA: TGTGCCAGCAGTTTATTTAGACTAGCGGGACCCGCCTACGAGCAGTACTTC
J gene: TRBJ2-7
V gene: TRBV28
D gene: TRBD2
clone size: many

CDR3 protein: CASRDGQRYGYTF
CDR3 DNA: TGTGCCAGCCGAGACGGACAGAGATATGGCTACACCTTC
J gene: TRBJ1-2
V gene: TRBV7-9
D gene: -
clone size: many